The 10 T cell receptor beta chains given below trace back to one sample, sequenced in a study of radiotherapy plus CTLA-4 blockade in lung cancer. This table comes from immunoSEQ multiplex PCR, and its TCRdb copy is limited to in-frame clones, with some not included. In the table there are 55,000 to 70,000 clones, around 80% of which are singletons. Sequenced material: peripheral blood, taken from a patient treated with radiotherapy plus ipilimumab. Receptors originate from a human donor with non-small cell lung cancer who had a complete response to radiotherapy plus ipilimumab.

The J gene is TRBJ2-1, the V gene TRBV10-3; TRBD2 aligns across 13 bases. Looked up from germline, CDR1 is ENHRY and CDR2 is SYGVKD. The CDR3 covers 15 residues. V lost 7 bases to trimming and J lost 6 bases; unmatched junction nucleotides: 6. The CDR3 bases are TGTGCCATCAATACGGGACTAGCGGGAATCAATGAGCAGTTCTTC. Amino acids: CAINTGLAGINEQFF.

The chain carries TRBV6-1 and TRBJ2-7; 10 nucleotides align to TRBD2. V dropped 8 bases and J dropped 6; count of bases not matched to a gene: 10. The CDR3 covers 14 residues. Germline V gives CDR1 MNHNS, CDR2 SASEGT. CDR3: CASGSLAGFGEQYF. The CDR3 coding sequence is TGTGCCAGCGGGTCACTAGCGGGGTTTGGCGAGCAGTACTTC.

This clone was found a few times. The V call is TRBV20-1, the J call TRBJ2-1; D unclear. The V gene lost 7 bases and the J gene lost 10 bases, with 11 bases spanning the gap. The CDR3 totals 10 residues. Per germline, CDR1 DFQATT and CDR2 SNEGSKA (reference sequence). The CDR3 sequence: CSGSGEEQFF. CDR3 bases: TGCAGTGGTTCTGGTGAGGAGCAGTTCTTC.

To note about this clone: An end of the junction differs from the germline gene, which may be a read error. V usage is TRBV23-1 and J usage is TRBJ1-2; D is unresolved. Being an ORF, TRBV23-1 has a function that is uncertain. There are 11 residues in the CDR3. DNA for the CDR3: TGCGCCAGCAGTCAATCGGGTCCTCAGGCCTTC. It yields the protein CASSQSGPQAF.

The chain is built from TRBV6-6 and TRBJ2-5; D might be TRBD1 (5 bases). The CDR3 extends over 11 amino acids. In germline, CDR1 is MNHNY, CDR2 SVGAGI (reference sequence). V was shortened by 6 bases and J by 3 bases, with 5 bases between the two germline ends. The CDR3 DNA reads TGTGCCAGCAGGACAGAAGAGACCCAGTACTTC. Translated: CASRTEETQYF.

The V and J genes are TRBV28 and TRBJ1-3; no reliable D call. CDR3 length: 15 amino acids. Germline V CDR1 and CDR2: MDHEN, SYDVKM. Deletions cut 2 bases from V and 4 bases from J, with 12 bases between. The chain's CDR3 is CASSLLNREGNTIYF. CDR3 sequence (DNA): TGTGCCAGCAGTTTACTTAATCGGGAGGGAAACACCATATATTTT.

Only one count was recorded for this clone. The chain has TRBV7-2 and TRBJ2-5, with D perhaps matching TRBD2 (6 bases). CDR3 size: 16 residues. Germline assignment: CDR1 SGHTA and CDR2 FQGNSA. V shed 2 bases and J shed 5 bases, with 18 bases lying between them. The CDR3 coding sequence is TGTGCCAGCAGCTTAAAGTCCCGACTAGTGGCGGAGACCCAGTACTTC. This sequence encodes CASSLKSRLVAETQYF.

This clone turned up a few times. The chain links TRBV4-3 to TRBJ1-2; 8 bases align to TRBD1. The junction had 2 bases not matched to a gene; V was cut back by 4 bases and J by 1 base. The V gene's germline CDR1 is LGHNA and CDR2 YSLEER. The CDR3 sequence is 14 residues long. CDR3 protein: CASSLGQGNYGYTF. The CDR3 region has the DNA TGCGCCAGCAGCCTCGGACAGGGTAACTATGGCTACACCTTC.

This clone was seen a single time. The CDR3 here is CASSPGGGDQPQHF. CDR3 nucleotide sequence: TGTGCCAGCTCACCAGGGGGGGGCGATCAGCCCCAGCATTTT. The rearrangement joins TRBV18 to TRBJ1-5, with D possibly matching TRBD1 (6 bases). The CDR3 is 14 amino acids. V lost 2 bases and J 5 bases, leaving 10 bases between the germline ends. Germline CDR1 is KGHSH and CDR2 is LQKENI.

The genes are TRBV10-3 and TRBJ1-1; D is unclear. CDR3 length: 15 amino acids. CDR1 and CDR2 (germline): ENHRY, SYGVKD. V gave up 6 bases and J gave up 2 bases, with 16 bases separating them. CDR3 nucleotide sequence: TGTGCCATCAGCAACCTACCGGGGATAAACACTGAAGCTTTCTTT. This translates into CAISNLPGINTEAFF.